The clone carrying this TCR beta chain has a handful of counts. Its antigen remains unidentified. RNA, at roughly 0.45 to 1 ug, was reverse transcribed with random hexamers. Amplification of TCR beta CDR3 used immunoSEQ multiplex PCR across 54 Vbeta and 13 Jbeta. TCRdb ran MiXCR on the immunoSEQ multiplex PCR reads and lists one entry per CDR3 protein. The sample carries 90,000 to 150,000 distinct CDR3 sequences, 93% recorded once. There are 12 residues in the CDR3. Germline CDR1 reads SGHRS; CDR2 reads YFSETQ. The V gene lost 4 bases and the J gene lost 4 bases, with 8 bases spanning the gap. The sample is drawn from a study of CD8 T cells in Susac syndrome. General study findings and limits: An acknowledgment was made by the study that its TCR sequencing and HLA analysis involved relatively few individuals.

TEMRA cells were FACS-enriched, while CD8+ and CD4+ T cells were negatively isolated. The rearrangement links TRBV5-1 to TRBJ1-2; D ambiguous. The receptor was derived from a human donor with multiple sclerosis. The specimen sequenced was CD4+ T cells from PBMCs. The chain's CDR3 is CASSTGLYGYTF. The CDR3 nucleotides are TGCGCCAGCAGCACCGGGCTCTATGGCTACACCTTC. Full variable domain (missing parts from reference TRBV5-1 and TRBJ1-2): KAGVTQTPRYLIKTRGQQVTLSCSPISGHRSVSWYQQTPGQGLQFLFEYFSETQRNKGNFPGRFSGRQFSNSRSEMNVSTLELGDSALYLCASSTGLYGYTFGSGTRLTVV.